This TCR beta chain derives from a study of cytomegalovirus exposure and HLA in healthy donors. This clone was counted once. Use of 60 Vbeta and 13 Jbeta primers characterized the PCR. Assay used: immunoSEQ multiplex PCR; TCRdb lists only in-frame clones, some missing. The data contain some 120,000 clones, around four fifths of them seen just once; the ten biggest clones take up approximately 1%. Trimming took 5 bases from V and 4 from J; bases not matched to a gene: 9. CDR1 and CDR2 from the germline V gene are SEHNR and FQNEAQ (reference sequence). The CDR3 runs to 15 residues. The rearrangement links TRBV7-9 to TRBJ1-2; 8 positions match TRBD1. This clonotype originated in a human donor in good health. Material: PBMCs. The CDR3 nucleotides are TGTGCCAGCAGCGCCCTGACAGGGGATGGCTATGGCTACACCTTC. Translating it yields CASSALTGDGYGYTF.